One sample yielded the 26 T cell receptor beta chains listed below, sequenced in a study of siplizumab effects on memory and regulatory T cells. The protocol was immunoSEQ multiplex PCR, while the TCRdb copy is restricted to in-frame clones and leaves out a portion. The sample holds roughly 62,000 clones, 79% seen once. The sample consisted of memory CD4+ T cells sorted from blood. All receptors derive from a human donor in good health.

The J gene is TRBJ1-1, the V gene TRBV2; no reliable D call. Germline CDR1 SNHLY, CDR2 FYNNEI. Deletions cut 9 bases from V and 3 bases from J, with 14 bases between. The CDR3 spans 13 residues. CDR3 amino acids: CASWVGEYTEAFF. CDR3 nucleotides: TGTGCCAGTTGGGTCGGGGAGTACACTGAAGCTTTCTTT.

This chain links TRBV27 with TRBJ1-1, with 8 nucleotides matching TRBD1. CDR1 and CDR2 from the germline V gene are MNHEY and SMNVEV (reference sequence). V shed 5 bases, J shed 5 bases, and the junction held 10 bases outside the gene matches. The CDR3 covers 15 residues. The CDR3 nucleotides read TGTGCCAGCAGTCAATTCGGACAGGGTTGGACTGAAGCTTTCTTT. Protein sequence: CASSQFGQGWTEAFF.

The gene calls are TRBV10-3 and TRBJ1-1; D is unresolved. Trimming stripped 3 bases from V and 4 bases from J, with 21 bases between. Germline V gives CDR1 ENHRY, CDR2 SYGVKD. CDR3 size: 17 residues. Written as DNA, the CDR3 is TGTGCCATCAGTGACCCTGGGAGGTCGAGTGGGAGCACTGAAGCTTTCTTT. It encodes CAISDPGRSSGSTEAFF.

The rearrangement joins TRBV18 to TRBJ1-6; D possibly corresponds to TRBD1 (6 bases). The V end was cut by 5 bases, the J end by 10 bases, with 12 bases between. This CDR3 has 13 amino acids. CDR1 is KGHSH, CDR2 LQKENI, per germline. For the CDR3, the DNA is TGTGCCAGCTCAGGGGGCGGATTATCACCCCTCCACTTT. Translation gives CASSGGGLSPLHF.

In this sample, this clone turned up a few times. CDR3 loop: CASSGGVGRWKNTEAFF. For the CDR3, the DNA is TGTGCCAGCAGCGGCGGCGTGGGAAGGTGGAAGAACACTGAAGCTTTCTTT. The chain has TRBV5-6 and TRBJ1-1; D is ambiguous. The CDR3 is 17 residues long. The germline gives CDR1 SGHDT, CDR2 YYEEEE. Trimming cost V 4 bases and J 1 base, with 20 bases left between them.

The chain has TRBV28 and TRBJ1-5; D may be TRBD1 (5 bases). V lost 3 bases and J lost 8, with 17 bases in between. Germline V gives CDR1 MDHEN, CDR2 SYDVKM. This CDR3 is built from 15 residues. In nucleotides, the CDR3 is TGTGCCAGCAGTTTGGGACGCGGGGGGGATAAGCCCCAGCATTTT. It yields the protein CASSLGRGGDKPQHF. Full variable domain (outside the CDR3, taken from reference TRBV28 and TRBJ1-5): DVKVTQSSRYLVKRTGEKVFLECVQDMDHENMFWYRQDPGLGLRLIYFSYDVKMKEKGDIPEGYSVSREKKERFSLILESASTNQTSMYLCASSLGRGGDKPQHFGDGTRLSIL.

J is TRBJ1-2 and V is TRBV5-4; 9 bases map to TRBD1. The trim removed 6 bases at V and 4 bases at J, leaving 10 bases unmatched. The CDR3 extends over 15 amino acids. CDR1 is SGHNT, CDR2 YYREEE, per germline (reference sequence). DNA for the CDR3: TGTGCCAGCACCCCCCCGGGACAGGGTGTCTATGGCTACACCTTC. As protein: CASTPPGQGVYGYTF.

This chain joins TRBV5-1 and TRBJ1-3; unclear D gene. Germline CDR1 and CDR2: SGHRS and YFSETQ. With 4 bases removed from V and 9 bases from J, the gap between germline ends came to 11 bases. The CDR3 totals 12 residues. CDR3 DNA: TGCGCCAGCAGCCTGAGTAACATCACCATATATTTT. Translating it yields CASSLSNITIYF. Using reference TRBV5-1 and TRBJ1-3 for the parts outside the CDR3, the full variable domain is KAGVTQTPRYLIKTRGQQVTLSCSPISGHRSVSWYQQTPGQGLQFLFEYFSETQRNKGNFPGRFSGRQFSNSRSEMNVSTLELGDSALYLCASSLSNITIYFGEGSWLTVV.

The chain combines TRBV6-6 with TRBJ2-3; TRBD1 agrees at 8 bases. The junction had 11 bases not matched to a gene; V was cut back by 7 bases and J by 2 bases. Germline V CDR1 and CDR2: MNHNY, SVGAGI (reference sequence). This CDR3 is built from 16 residues. Written as DNA, the CDR3 is TGTGCCAGCACCAAACCAGGGGGCGAAGCCACAGATACGCAGTATTTT. Its translation: CASTKPGGEATDTQYF.

This sequence joins TRBV15 and TRBJ2-1, with TRBD2 as a possible D gene (6 bases). The V and J ends lost 1 base and 1 base respectively, with 8 bases between them. Germline-derived CDR1 and CDR2 are LNHNV and YYDKDF (reference sequence). This CDR3 comprises 15 residues. As DNA, the CDR3 is TGTGCCACCAGCAGAGTTGCGGGGTCCTACAATGAGCAGTTCTTC. Protein sequence: CATSRVAGSYNEQFF.

V gene TRBV18 combines with J gene TRBJ2-7, with a weak D call TRBD1 (6 bases). This CDR3 is built from 13 residues. V shed 4 bases and J shed 4 bases, with 11 bases lying between them. The germline gives CDR1 KGHSH, CDR2 LQKENI. DNA for the CDR3: TGTGCCAGCTCACGCGATCAGGGGTACGAGCAGTACTTC. Residues: CASSRDQGYEQYF.

As regards this clone: This CDR3 is also generated by other DNA sequences in the sample. The V and J genes are TRBV7-9 and TRBJ2-3; 8 bases map to TRBD1. The CDR3 is made up of 13 amino acids. Germline CDR1 SEHNR, CDR2 FQNEAQ (reference sequence). The junction had 2 bases not matched to a gene; V was cut back by 5 bases and J by 4 bases. The CDR3 reads CASSPRGPDTQYF. The CDR3 DNA is TGTGCCAGCAGCCCCAGGGGGCCAGATACGCAGTATTTT.

V gene TRBV2 combines with J gene TRBJ1-5; 9 bases line up with TRBD1. This CDR3 spans 18 amino acids. Germline V gene data show CDR1 as SNHLY and CDR2 as FYNNEI. Germline trimming cut 6 bases from V and 0 bases from J; bases unmatched to any gene: 12. This CDR3 is CASRGGTGPGFSNQPQHF. Here the CDR3 DNA reads TGTGCCAGCAGGGGGGGGACAGGGCCCGGATTTAGCAATCAGCCCCAGCATTTT. Full variable domain (rest looked up from reference TRBV2 and TRBJ1-5): EPEVTQTPSHQVTQMGQEVILRCVPISNHLYFYWYRQILGQKVEFLVSFYNNEISEKSEIFDDQFSVERPDGSNFTLKIRSTKLEDSAMYFCASRGGTGPGFSNQPQHFGDGTRLSIL.

V is TRBV7-9 and J is TRBJ1-2, with D unresolved. Trimming took 5 bases from V and 2 from J, leaving 12 bases between them. The CDR3 consists of 14 residues. The germline gives CDR1 SEHNR, CDR2 FQNEAQ (reference sequence). CDR3 coding DNA: TGTGCCAGCAGCACCCACGGAGGGAACTATGGCTACACCTTC. Translation gives CASSTHGGNYGYTF.

This clone was observed a few times. The chain recombines TRBV7-8 with TRBJ2-3; 10 bases are a match to TRBD1. Looked up from germline, CDR1 is SGHVS and CDR2 is FQNEAQ. V gave up 4 bases and J gave up 2 bases; unmatched junction bases: 6. The CDR3 length is 16 residues. The CDR3 spells CASSYRDRGPTDTQYF. In DNA form, the CDR3 reads TGTGCCAGCAGCTACCGGGACAGGGGACCCACAGATACGCAGTATTTT.

There are a few counts of this clone. This chain links TRBV5-4 with TRBJ1-1; D not certain. Germline V gene data show CDR1 as SGHNT and CDR2 as YYREEE (reference sequence). The CDR3 totals 15 residues. V lost 4 bases, J lost 1 base, and 14 bases lay in between. The CDR3 loop is CASSPRKAENTEAFF. As DNA, the CDR3 is TGTGCCAGCAGCCCCCGGAAAGCGGAGAACACTGAAGCTTTCTTT.

The chain uses TRBV7-9 and TRBJ2-4, with TRBD1 identical over 7 bases. Germline trimming cut 5 bases from V and 0 bases from J; bases unmatched to any gene: 13. CDR3 size: 18 residues. The germline CDR1 and CDR2 sequences are SEHNR and FQNEAQ (reference sequence). The CDR3 sequence: CASSQPSRDSIAKNIQYF. Written as DNA, the CDR3 is TGTGCCAGCAGCCAACCTAGCAGGGACAGTATAGCCAAAAACATTCAGTACTTC.

The CDR3 DNA reads as TGTGCCAGCAGCGTCCAAAAGAAGTTCACGCGGGGCTACACCTTC. This sequence encodes CASSVQKKFTRGYTF. The chain employs TRBV5-4 and TRBJ1-2; D gene unclear. V was pared by 4 bases and J by 8 bases, with 21 bases between. The germline V gene encodes CDR1 SGHNT and CDR2 YYREEE (reference sequence). This CDR3 spans 15 amino acids. Supplemented by reference TRBV5-4 and TRBJ1-2, the full variable domain reads ETGVTQSPTHLIKTRGQQVTLRCSSQSGHNTVSWYQQALGQGPQFIFQYYREEENGRGNFPPRFSGLQFPNYSSELNVNALELDDSALYLCASSVQKKFTRGYTFGSGTRLTVV.

The genes are TRBV10-3 and TRBJ2-7; a possible D gene is TRBD1 (5 bases). The V end lost 3 bases, the J end lost 4 bases, and 10 bases lay between the germline ends. CDR3 length: 13 residues. Germline-derived CDR1 and CDR2 are ENHRY and SYGVKD. CDR3 in amino acids: CAISEGQGYEQYF. The CDR3 nucleotides read TGTGCCATCAGTGAAGGTCAGGGATACGAGCAGTACTTC.

The chain combines TRBV2 with TRBJ2-2; D unclear. Germline CDR1 SNHLY, CDR2 FYNNEI. This CDR3 comprises 12 residues. V was trimmed by 7 bases and J by 1 base, leaving 4 bases between them. The CDR3 region is CASNENTGELFF. In DNA form, the CDR3 reads TGTGCCAGCAACGAGAACACCGGGGAGCTGTTTTTT.

This chain uses TRBV11-1 with TRBJ2-1, with TRBD2 matching 10 bases. The CDR3 is made up of 15 amino acids. V shed 2 bases, J shed 7 bases, and the junction held 5 bases outside the gene matches. Germline loops: CDR1 SGHAT, CDR2 FQDESV (reference sequence). CDR3 region: CASSLTAGGPNEQFF. The CDR3 DNA sequence: TGTGCCAGCAGCTTAACAGCGGGGGGGCCGAATGAGCAGTTCTTC.

The chain carries TRBV5-4 and TRBJ2-5, with D perhaps matching TRBD1 or TRBD2 (5 bases each). Germline V gives CDR1 SGHNT, CDR2 YYREEE (reference sequence). This CDR3 region has 15 residues. V was pared by 0 bases and J by 1 base, with 10 bases between. The CDR3 loop is CASSLVTGPQETQYF. For the CDR3, the DNA is TGTGCCAGCAGCTTGGTAACGGGGCCCCAAGAGACCCAGTACTTC. The entire variable domain, with the rest obtained from reference TRBV5-4 and TRBJ2-5, is as follows: ETGVTQSPTHLIKTRGQQVTLRCSSQSGHNTVSWYQQALGQGPQFIFQYYREEENGRGNFPPRFSGLQFPNYSSELNVNALELDDSALYLCASSLVTGPQETQYFGPGTRLLVL.

The rearrangement joins TRBV7-9 to TRBJ2-7, with a tentative D call TRBD1 (6 bases). The CDR3 is 14 amino acids. Looked up from germline, CDR1 is SEHNR and CDR2 is FQNEAQ (reference sequence). With 1 base removed from V and 1 base from J, the gap between germline ends came to 8 bases. In nucleotides, the CDR3 is TGTGCCAGCAGCTTAGTACAGGGATCCTACGAGCAGTACTTC. It encodes CASSLVQGSYEQYF.

V and J are TRBV2 and TRBJ1-5; D is ambiguous. Trimming shortened V by 4 bases and J by 6 bases, and 19 bases separated the two germline ends. The CDR3 loop spans 16 amino acids. Germline V gene lookup returns CDR1 SNHLY and CDR2 FYNNEI. CDR3 amino acids: CASSGTGAGMGQPQHF. The CDR3 DNA follows: TGTGCCAGCAGTGGAACGGGAGCGGGAATGGGTCAGCCCCAGCATTTT.

The chain uses TRBV6-6 and TRBJ1-4; D is possibly TRBD1 (5 bases). CDR1 MNHNY and CDR2 SVGAGI come from the germline V gene (reference sequence). The CDR3 sequence is 15 residues long. V shed 5 bases and J shed 8 bases, with 18 bases lying between them. CDR3 bases: TGTGCCAGCAGTCCGGAGCCGGGGCTTCTCGAAAAACTGTTTTTT. Amino acids: CASSPEPGLLEKLFF.

This chain joins TRBV19 and TRBJ2-2; 7 bases map to TRBD1. Germline V gene lookup returns CDR1 LNHDA and CDR2 SQIVND (reference sequence). The trim removed 7 bases at V and 1 base at J, leaving 15 bases unmatched. CDR3 length: 18 amino acids. The CDR3 coding sequence is TGTGCCAGTACCGACCCCAGGGGACAGAGGATGAACACCGGGGAGCTGTTTTTT. Protein: CASTDPRGQRMNTGELFF.